This is a list of T cell receptor beta chains from one sample in a study of blood T cell repertoires in COVID-19. Profiling relied on immunoSEQ multiplex PCR, and the TCRdb table lists in-frame clones only, not all of them. The repertoire holds 300,000 or so clones, around nine tenths seen once, with over 1% in the top ten. The sample was peripheral blood. The receptor set was obtained from a man aged 70-80 years with acute or convalescent COVID-19. Each CDR3 is given with its conserved first and last residue. The order of the fields is CDR3 length, V gene, J gene, D gene, clone size, CDR3 protein, CDR3 DNA. D genes are given only for firm matches. Clone size is shown for a subset of rows, as once, few, many or a class of expanded clone.

length: 15
V: TRBV6-4
J: TRBJ1-1
D: TRBD1
size: .
CDR3: CASSQGQGANTEAFF
DNA: TGTGCCAGCAGTCAGGGACAGGGGGCGAACACTGAAGCTTTCTTT

length: 15
V: TRBV6-1
J: TRBJ1-2
D: .
size: .
CDR3: CASRPGGGSNYGYTF
DNA: TGTGCCAGCAGACCTGGGGGGGGTTCCAACTATGGCTACACCTTC

length: 14
V: TRBV29-1
J: TRBJ2-3
D: .
size: few
CDR3: CSAWGRGNTDTQYF
DNA: TGCAGCGCGTGGGGTCGGGGGAACACAGATACGCAGTATTTT

length: 16
V: TRBV15
J: TRBJ1-1
D: TRBD1
size: once
CDR3: CATSKRQGEGNTEAFF
DNA: TGTGCCACCAGCAAACGACAGGGCGAAGGGAACACTGAAGCTTTCTTT

length: 17
V: TRBV7-2
J: TRBJ1-5
D: TRBD1
size: .
CDR3: CASSLLLGRGGNQPQHF
DNA: TGTGCCAGCAGCTTATTATTGGGCAGGGGGGGCAATCAGCCCCAGCATTTT

length: 15
V: TRBV19
J: TRBJ2-1
D: .
size: .
CDR3: CASTPGTPVYNEQFF
DNA: TGTGCCAGTACCCCCGGGACACCTGTCTACAATGAGCAGTTCTTC

length: 16
V: TRBV7-3
J: TRBJ2-5
D: .
size: .
CDR3: CASSLMGAGAQETQYF
DNA: TGTGCCAGCAGCTTAATGGGGGCAGGGGCACAAGAGACCCAGTACTTC

length: 14
V: TRBV6-5
J: TRBJ2-1
D: TRBD2
size: .
CDR3: CASRLAGHYNEQFF
DNA: TGTGCCAGCAGGCTAGCGGGCCATTACAATGAGCAGTTCTTC

length: 18
V: TRBV11-2
J: TRBJ2-1
D: TRBD2
size: .
CDR3: CASSHRTSGGHAWNEQFF
DNA: TGTGCCAGCAGCCACAGGACTAGCGGGGGCCATGCCTGGAATGAGCAGTTCTTC

length: 17
V: TRBV27
J: TRBJ1-5
D: .
size: .
CDR3: CASSLSPPGSLNQPQHF
DNA: TGTGCCAGCAGTTTATCCCCCCCCGGTTCGCTCAATCAGCCCCAGCATTTT

length: 16
V: TRBV6-5
J: TRBJ1-4
D: .
size: once
CDR3: CASSYGRGPSGEKLFF
DNA: TGTGCCAGCAGTTACGGCAGGGGCCCATCGGGGGAAAAACTGTTTTTT

length: 12
V: TRBV11-2
J: TRBJ2-5
D: .
size: .
CDR3: CASSLDQGTQYF
DNA: TGTGCCAGCAGCTTAGACCAGGGGACCCAGTACTTC

length: 15
V: TRBV5-1
J: TRBJ1-2
D: TRBD1
size: .
CDR3: CASSLTGDANYGYTF
DNA: TGCGCCAGCAGCCTGACAGGGGATGCTAACTATGGCTACACCTTC

length: 16
V: TRBV7-2
J: TRBJ2-5
D: TRBD2
size: .
CDR3: CASSLMAGGYQETQYF
DNA: TGTGCCAGCAGCTTAATGGCGGGAGGATACCAAGAGACCCAGTACTTC

length: 18
V: TRBV10-3
J: TRBJ2-6
D: .
size: once
CDR3: CAISERKGGNPGANVLTF
DNA: TGTGCCATCAGTGAGAGGAAGGGCGGGAATCCTGGGGCCAACGTCCTGACTTTC

length: 12
V: TRBV27
J: TRBJ1-6
D: .
size: .
CDR3: CASSLEGGPLHF
DNA: TGTGCCAGCAGTTTAGAGGGGGGGCCCCTCCACTTT

length: 12
V: TRBV9
J: TRBJ2-7
D: .
size: .
CDR3: CASSVLNGEQYF
DNA: TGTGCCAGCAGCGTACTAAATGGCGAGCAGTACTTC

length: 14
V: TRBV9
J: TRBJ1-2
D: .
size: .
CDR3: CASSVDGSNYGYTF
DNA: TGTGCCAGCAGCGTAGATGGCTCGAACTATGGCTACACCTTC

length: 14
V: TRBV6-5
J: TRBJ2-5
D: TRBD2
size: once
CDR3: CASRRLAGEETQYF
DNA: TGTGCCAGCAGAAGACTAGCGGGGGAAGAGACCCAGTACTTC

length: 16
V: TRBV7-2
J: TRBJ2-5
D: TRBD2
size: .
CDR3: CASSLAVGGRQETQYF
DNA: TGTGCCAGCAGCTTAGCCGTAGGCGGGAGGCAAGAGACCCAGTACTTC

length: 18
V: TRBV3-1/TRBV3-2
J: TRBJ2-5
D: TRBD2
size: .
CDR3: CASKPGLAGVITRETQYF
DNA: TGTGCCAGCAAGCCGGGACTAGCGGGGGTTATTACCCGGGAGACCCAGTACTTC

length: 17
V: TRBV18
J: TRBJ2-3
D: TRBD1
size: .
CDR3: CASSPFGTGGYTDTQYF
DNA: TGTGCCAGCTCACCTTTCGGGACAGGGGGCTACACAGATACGCAGTATTTT

length: 16
V: TRBV28
J: TRBJ1-2
D: TRBD1
size: .
CDR3: CASSAYHRGRLTGYTF
DNA: TGTGCCAGCAGTGCTTACCACAGGGGGCGGTTGACAGGCTACACCTTC

length: 17
V: TRBV28
J: TRBJ1-1
D: .
size: few
CDR3: CASSLYTGQSGNTEAFF
DNA: TGTGCCAGCAGTTTATACACCGGACAGTCGGGGAACACTGAAGCTTTCTTT

length: 13
V: TRBV12-3/TRBV12-4
J: TRBJ2-2
D: .
size: .
CDR3: CATTGSATGELFF
DNA: TGTGCCACCACAGGGTCGGCCACCGGGGAGCTGTTTTTT

length: 18
V: TRBV6-2/TRBV6-3
J: TRBJ2-5
D: TRBD2
size: .
CDR3: CASSRGTSGGPSLETQYF
DNA: TGTGCCAGCAGCCGAGGGACTAGCGGGGGCCCTTCGTTGGAGACCCAGTACTTC

length: 16
V: TRBV2
J: TRBJ2-3
D: TRBD2
size: .
CDR3: CASRGGLAGATDTQYF
DNA: TGTGCCAGCAGGGGAGGACTAGCGGGGGCCACAGATACGCAGTATTTT

length: 14
V: TRBV6-2/TRBV6-3
J: TRBJ2-1
D: TRBD1
size: .
CDR3: CASSRGQGGHEQFF
DNA: TGTGCCAGCAGTCGGGGACAGGGGGGGCATGAGCAGTTCTTC

length: 14
V: TRBV27
J: TRBJ1-3
D: .
size: .
CDR3: CASSGTSAGNTIYF
DNA: TGTGCCAGCAGCGGGACATCGGCTGGAAACACCATATATTTT

length: 13
V: TRBV28
J: TRBJ1-2
D: .
size: .
CDR3: CASRTVLDYGYTF
DNA: TGTGCCAGCAGGACAGTTTTAGACTATGGCTACACCTTC

length: 19
V: TRBV5-4
J: TRBJ2-5
D: TRBD1
size: .
CDR3: CASSAGTGVAGGRGETQYF
DNA: TGTGCCAGCAGCGCGGGGACAGGTGTTGCCGGGGGACGGGGAGAGACCCAGTACTTC

length: 14
V: TRBV5-6
J: TRBJ2-7
D: TRBD1
size: .
CDR3: CASSLRQGRFEQYF
DNA: TGTGCCAGCAGCTTACGACAGGGAAGGTTCGAGCAGTACTTC

length: 12
V: TRBV28
J: TRBJ1-1
D: .
size: .
CDR3: CASSFSAGKAFF
DNA: TGTGCCAGCAGTTTCTCGGCAGGGAAAGCTTTCTTT

length: 12
V: TRBV15
J: TRBJ2-3
D: .
size: .
CDR3: CATSRPPGTQYF
DNA: TGTGCCACCAGCAGACCCCCAGGTACGCAGTATTTT

length: 14
V: TRBV9
J: TRBJ1-1
D: .
size: .
CDR3: CASSYLTVNTEAFF
DNA: TGTGCCAGCAGTTACTTGACAGTGAACACTGAAGCTTTCTTT

length: 15
V: TRBV4-2
J: TRBJ1-5
D: TRBD1
size: once
CDR3: CASSRDREARQPQHF
DNA: TGTGCCAGCAGCCGCGACAGGGAAGCAAGACAGCCCCAGCATTTT

length: 14
V: TRBV28
J: TRBJ2-7
D: TRBD1
size: .
CDR3: CASSSGTGFDEQYF
DNA: TGTGCCAGCAGTTCCGGGACAGGGTTCGACGAGCAGTACTTC

length: 13
V: TRBV30
J: TRBJ2-7
D: .
size: .
CDR3: CAWSFGQGNEQYF
DNA: TGTGCCTGGAGCTTCGGGCAGGGGAATGAGCAGTACTTC

length: 14
V: TRBV5-4
J: TRBJ2-2
D: .
size: .
CDR3: CASSFQGSSGELFF
DNA: TGTGCCAGCAGCTTCCAGGGCTCGAGCGGGGAGCTGTTTTTT

length: 15
V: TRBV7-9
J: TRBJ2-1
D: TRBD2
size: .
CDR3: CASSLRLADYNEQFF
DNA: TGTGCCAGCAGCTTAAGGCTAGCGGACTACAATGAGCAGTTCTTC

length: 17
V: TRBV24-1
J: TRBJ2-5
D: .
size: .
CDR3: CATSDPRPGHTQETQYF
DNA: TGTGCCACCAGTGATCCGAGACCGGGACATACCCAAGAGACCCAGTACTTC

length: 12
V: TRBV6-6
J: TRBJ1-2
D: .
size: .
CDR3: CASSYGGESYTF
DNA: TGTGCCAGCAGTTACGGGGGGGAAAGCTACACCTTC

length: 15
V: TRBV7-2
J: TRBJ1-2
D: .
size: .
CDR3: CASSIHGGVNYGYTF
DNA: TGTGCCAGCAGCATACACGGGGGGGTAAACTATGGCTACACCTTC

length: 12
V: TRBV30
J: TRBJ1-4
D: .
size: once
CDR3: CAWSERGEKLFF
DNA: TGTGCCTGGAGTGAACGTGGCGAAAAACTGTTTTTT

length: 15
V: TRBV7-9
J: TRBJ2-3
D: TRBD1
size: .
CDR3: CASSFGTGGVDTQYF
DNA: TGTGCCAGCAGCTTCGGGACAGGGGGCGTAGATACGCAGTATTTT

length: 15
V: TRBV10-1
J: TRBJ2-3
D: .
size: few
CDR3: CASRGTTGIQDTQYF
DNA: TGCGCCAGCAGGGGAACCACAGGGATCCAAGATACGCAGTATTTT

length: 15
V: TRBV28
J: TRBJ2-3
D: TRBD1
size: .
CDR3: CASSHPGQGADTQYF
DNA: TGTGCCAGCAGTCATCCGGGACAGGGTGCAGATACGCAGTATTTT